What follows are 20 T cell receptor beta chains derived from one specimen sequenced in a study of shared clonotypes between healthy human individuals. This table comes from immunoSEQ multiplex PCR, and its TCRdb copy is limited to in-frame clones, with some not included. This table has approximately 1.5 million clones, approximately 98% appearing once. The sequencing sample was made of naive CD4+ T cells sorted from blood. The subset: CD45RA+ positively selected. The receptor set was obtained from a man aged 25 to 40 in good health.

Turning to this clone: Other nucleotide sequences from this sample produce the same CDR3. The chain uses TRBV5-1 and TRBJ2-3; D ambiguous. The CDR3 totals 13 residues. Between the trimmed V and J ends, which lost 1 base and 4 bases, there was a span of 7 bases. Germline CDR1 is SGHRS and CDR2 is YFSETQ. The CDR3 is CASSLSLADTQYF. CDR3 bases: TGCGCCAGCAGCTTGAGTCTAGCAGATACGCAGTATTTT.

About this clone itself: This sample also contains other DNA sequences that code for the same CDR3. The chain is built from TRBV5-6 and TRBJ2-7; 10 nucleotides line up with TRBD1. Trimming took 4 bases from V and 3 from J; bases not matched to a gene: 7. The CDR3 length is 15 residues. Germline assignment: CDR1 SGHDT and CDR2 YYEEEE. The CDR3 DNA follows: TGTGCCAGCAGCCTTTATGGACAGGGGGTCTACGAGCAGTACTTC. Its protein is CASSLYGQGVYEQYF.

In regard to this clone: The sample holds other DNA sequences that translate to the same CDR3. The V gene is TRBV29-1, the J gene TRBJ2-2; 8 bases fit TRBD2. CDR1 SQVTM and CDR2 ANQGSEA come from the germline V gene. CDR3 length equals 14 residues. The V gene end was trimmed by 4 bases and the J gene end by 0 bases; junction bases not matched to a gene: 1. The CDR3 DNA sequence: TGCAGCGTTGGTAGCGGGGCGAACACCGGGGAGCTGTTTTTT. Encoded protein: CSVGSGANTGELFF.

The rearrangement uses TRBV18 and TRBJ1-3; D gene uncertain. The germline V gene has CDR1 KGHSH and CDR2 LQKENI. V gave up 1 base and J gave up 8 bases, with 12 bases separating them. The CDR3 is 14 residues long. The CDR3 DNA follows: TGTGCCAGCTCACCACGGAACGAGCGGGACACCATATATTTT. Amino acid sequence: CASSPRNERDTIYF.

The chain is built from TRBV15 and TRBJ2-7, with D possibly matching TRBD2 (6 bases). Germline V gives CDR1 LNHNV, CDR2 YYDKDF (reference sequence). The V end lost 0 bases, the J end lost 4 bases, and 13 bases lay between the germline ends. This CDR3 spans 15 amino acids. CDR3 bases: TGTGCCACCAGCAGAGAACCCCGACTAGTTTACGAGCAGTACTTC. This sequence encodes CATSREPRLVYEQYF.

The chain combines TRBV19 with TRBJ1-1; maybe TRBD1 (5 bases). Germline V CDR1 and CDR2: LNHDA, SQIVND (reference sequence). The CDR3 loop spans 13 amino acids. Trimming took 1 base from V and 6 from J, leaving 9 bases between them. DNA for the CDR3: TGTGCCAGTAGTATAGCGGGGCTTTCTGAAGCTTTCTTT. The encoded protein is CASSIAGLSEAFF. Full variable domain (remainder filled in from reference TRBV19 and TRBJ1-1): DGGITQSPKYLFRKEGQNVTLSCEQNLNHDAMYWYRQDPGQGLRLIYYSQIVNDFQKGDIAEGYSVSREKKESFPLTVTSAQKNPTAFYLCASSIAGLSEAFFGQGTRLTVV.

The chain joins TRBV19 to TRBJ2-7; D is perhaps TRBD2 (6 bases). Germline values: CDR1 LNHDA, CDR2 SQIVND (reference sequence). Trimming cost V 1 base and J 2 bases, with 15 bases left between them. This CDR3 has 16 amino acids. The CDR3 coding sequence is TGTGCCAGTAGTATAGTAAGACTAGGCGCTACCTACGAGCAGTACTTC. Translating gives CASSIVRLGATYEQYF.

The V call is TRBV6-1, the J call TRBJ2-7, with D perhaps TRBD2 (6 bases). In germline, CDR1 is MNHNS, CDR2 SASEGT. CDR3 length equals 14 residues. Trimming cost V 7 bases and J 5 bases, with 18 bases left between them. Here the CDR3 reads CASTTNWGEDEQYF. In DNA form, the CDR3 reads TGTGCCAGCACCACGAATTGGGGGGAAGACGAGCAGTACTTC.

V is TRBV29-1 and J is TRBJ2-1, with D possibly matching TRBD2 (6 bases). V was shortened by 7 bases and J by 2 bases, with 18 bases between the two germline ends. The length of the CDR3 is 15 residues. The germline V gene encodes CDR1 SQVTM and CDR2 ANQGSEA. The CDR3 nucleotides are TGCAGCGCCCTTCCGGAGGGAAAGGCCTACAATGAGCAGTTCTTC. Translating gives CSALPEGKAYNEQFF.

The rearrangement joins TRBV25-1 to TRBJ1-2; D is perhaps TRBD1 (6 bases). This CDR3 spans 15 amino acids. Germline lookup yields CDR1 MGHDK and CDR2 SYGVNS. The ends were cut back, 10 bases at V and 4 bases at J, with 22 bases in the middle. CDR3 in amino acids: CATSSVRGRGYGYTF. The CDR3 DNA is TGTGCCACCTCGTCAGTCAGGGGCCGGGGCTATGGCTACACCTTC.

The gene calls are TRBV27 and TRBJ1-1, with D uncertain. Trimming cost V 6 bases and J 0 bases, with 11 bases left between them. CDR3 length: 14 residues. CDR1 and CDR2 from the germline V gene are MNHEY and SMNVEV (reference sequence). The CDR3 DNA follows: TGTGCCAGCAGCCCTAGGACCCTGAACACTGAAGCTTTCTTT. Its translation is CASSPRTLNTEAFF.

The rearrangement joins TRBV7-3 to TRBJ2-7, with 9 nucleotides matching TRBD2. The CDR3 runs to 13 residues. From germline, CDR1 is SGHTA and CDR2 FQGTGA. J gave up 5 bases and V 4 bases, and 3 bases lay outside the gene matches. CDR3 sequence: CASSSGLANEQYF. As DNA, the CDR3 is TGTGCCAGCAGCTCCGGACTAGCGAACGAGCAGTACTTC.

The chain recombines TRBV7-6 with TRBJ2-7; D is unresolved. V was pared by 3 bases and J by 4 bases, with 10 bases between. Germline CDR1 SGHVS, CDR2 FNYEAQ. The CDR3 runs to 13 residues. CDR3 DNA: TGTGCCAGCAGCTTTGGGGTCCAGTACGAGCAGTACTTC. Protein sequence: CASSFGVQYEQYF.

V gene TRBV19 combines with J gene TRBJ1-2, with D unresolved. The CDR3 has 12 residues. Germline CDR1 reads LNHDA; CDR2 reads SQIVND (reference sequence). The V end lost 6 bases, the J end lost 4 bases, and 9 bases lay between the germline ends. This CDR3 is CASRVAAYGYTF. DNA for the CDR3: TGTGCCAGTAGGGTCGCGGCCTATGGCTACACCTTC.

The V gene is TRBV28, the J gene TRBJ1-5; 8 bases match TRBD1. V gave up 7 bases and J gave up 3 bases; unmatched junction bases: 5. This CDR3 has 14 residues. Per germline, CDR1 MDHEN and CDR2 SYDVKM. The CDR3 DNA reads TGTGCCAGCAACAAGGACAGGGCCAATCAGCCCCAGCATTTT. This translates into CASNKDRANQPQHF.

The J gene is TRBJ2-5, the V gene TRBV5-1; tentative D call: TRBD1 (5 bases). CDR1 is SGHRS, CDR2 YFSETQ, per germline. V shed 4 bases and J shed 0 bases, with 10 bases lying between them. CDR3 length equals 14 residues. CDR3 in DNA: TGCGCCAGCAGCGATCGACAGCACCAAGAGACCCAGTACTTC. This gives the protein CASSDRQHQETQYF. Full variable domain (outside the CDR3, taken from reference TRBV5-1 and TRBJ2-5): KAGVTQTPRYLIKTRGQQVTLSCSPISGHRSVSWYQQTPGQGLQFLFEYFSETQRNKGNFPGRFSGRQFSNSRSEMNVSTLELGDSALYLCASSDRQHQETQYFGPGTRLLVL.

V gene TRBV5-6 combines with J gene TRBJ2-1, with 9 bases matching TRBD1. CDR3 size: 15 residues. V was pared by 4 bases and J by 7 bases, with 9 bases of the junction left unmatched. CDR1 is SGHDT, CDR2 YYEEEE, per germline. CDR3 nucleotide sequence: TGTGCCAGCAGCGCAGCGGGACAGGGCGAGAATGAGCAGTTCTTC. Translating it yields CASSAAGQGENEQFF.

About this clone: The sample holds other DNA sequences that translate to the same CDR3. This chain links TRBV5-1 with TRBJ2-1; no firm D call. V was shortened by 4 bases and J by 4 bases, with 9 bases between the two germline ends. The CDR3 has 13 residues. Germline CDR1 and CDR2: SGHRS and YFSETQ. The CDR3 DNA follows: TGCGCCAGCAGCAGAGGTACTTACAATGAGCAGTTCTTC. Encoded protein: CASSRGTYNEQFF.

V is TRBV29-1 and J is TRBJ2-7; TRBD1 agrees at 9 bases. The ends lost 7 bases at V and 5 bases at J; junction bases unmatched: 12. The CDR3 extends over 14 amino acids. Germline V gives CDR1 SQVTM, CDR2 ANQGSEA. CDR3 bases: TGCAGCGCAGCCCAGGACAGGGGATGGAACGAGCAGTACTTC. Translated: CSAAQDRGWNEQYF.

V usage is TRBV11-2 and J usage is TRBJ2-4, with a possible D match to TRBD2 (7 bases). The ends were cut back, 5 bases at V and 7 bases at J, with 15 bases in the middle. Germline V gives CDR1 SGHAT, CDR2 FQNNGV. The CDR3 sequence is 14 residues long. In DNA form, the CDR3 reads TGTGCCAGCAGCACACTAGGGGGAGGGAACATTCAGTACTTC. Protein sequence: CASSTLGGGNIQYF.